One and the same sample provided the 28 T cell receptor beta chains below, sequenced in a study of human T cells and chemical hapten exposure listed by TCRdb under 2021. The library was prepared using RACE. Data came from a NextSeq 500. TCRdb itself trimmed the public reads at Q25 with fastp, ran MiXCR and retained productive beta chains. One record per CDR3 amino acid sequence lists the most common genes and DNA. This sample lists some 250,000 distinct CDR3 sequences; approximately 7.5% were detected once. The ten largest clones add up to about 1.2% of the sample. The sample's time point label, in plain terms: pre-sensitization, week 0. The treatment or condition label, as the study defines it: therapeutic diphenylcyclopropenone sensitization with weekly scalp DPC. The input for sequencing was whole blood, taken in connection with sensitization to the hapten diphenylcyclopropenone (DPC). The origin of the receptors is a man between 18 and 35 years old with alopecia areata. Some clones in this sample may be carry-over from other donors' samples.

This clonotype was counted ten times or more. The V call is TRBV7-9, the J call TRBJ1-1, with 8 bases identical to TRBD1. The CDR3 loop spans 16 amino acids. Germline V gives CDR1 SEHNR, CDR2 FQNEAQ (reference sequence). The V gene end was trimmed by 0 bases and the J gene end by 4 bases; junction bases not matched to a gene: 7. CDR3 nucleotide sequence: TGTGCCAGCAGCTTAGCTCGGCAGGGGGCGGGCACTGAAGCTTTCTTT. As protein: CASSLARQGAGTEAFF.

There are many counts of this clonotype. This chain joins TRBV7-2 and TRBJ1-3; no reliable D call. V shed 5 bases and J shed 4 bases, with 9 bases lying between them. Germline V gives CDR1 SGHTA, CDR2 FQGNSA. The CDR3 length is 13 residues. CDR3 nucleotide sequence: TGTGCCAGCAGCAGAGAGTTAGGAAACACCATATATTTT. It yields the protein CASSRELGNTIYF.

This clonotype has only a few counts. The chain joins TRBV7-9 to TRBJ2-3; 7 bases map to TRBD2. The CDR3 is made up of 15 amino acids. After removal of 1 base from V and 5 bases from J, the junction contained 6 bases not matched to a gene. CDR1 and CDR2 (germline): SEHNR, FQNEAQ (reference sequence). The CDR3 region has the DNA TGTGCCAGCAGCTTAGTCGCGTCGGGGGGAGATACGCAGTATTTT. It encodes CASSLVASGGDTQYF.

This clonotype appeared many times. The chain is built from TRBV4-3 and TRBJ2-3, with no clear D. Germline CDR1 and CDR2: LGHNA and YSLEER. The V gene lost 1 base and the J gene lost 2 bases, with 10 bases spanning the gap. The CDR3 totals 15 residues. The CDR3 loop is CASSQGTGDTDTQYF. Written as DNA, the CDR3 is TGCGCCAGCAGCCAAGGGACGGGCGACACAGATACGCAGTATTTT.

This clonotype has a handful of counts. This chain uses TRBV6-5 with TRBJ1-2; TRBD1 matches 7 bases. Germline V gene lookup returns CDR1 MNHEY and CDR2 SVGAGI. The V and J ends lost 5 bases and 4 bases, in that order; junction bases with no gene match: 10. This CDR3 comprises 15 residues. The DNA for the CDR3 is TGTGCCAGCAGTACCCCGACAGGGATGCCCTATGGCTACACCTTC. Protein: CASSTPTGMPYGYTF.

At least ten counts were recorded for this clonotype. The J gene is TRBJ1-2, the V gene TRBV27, with a possible D match to TRBD1 (5 bases). This CDR3 comprises 16 residues. V lost 1 base, J lost 5 bases, and 17 bases lay in between. In germline, CDR1 is MNHEY, CDR2 SMNVEV (reference sequence). CDR3 in amino acids: CASSLFGGAQEYGYTF. The CDR3 nucleotides are TGTGCCAGCAGTTTATTCGGTGGGGCGCAGGAATATGGCTACACCTTC.

This clonotype was recorded at least ten times. The genes are TRBV6-2 or TRBV6-3 and TRBJ1-5; TRBD1 matches at 9 bases. J gave up 1 base and V 6 bases, and 4 bases lay outside the gene matches. The CDR3 covers 15 residues. The germline V gene has CDR1 MNHEY and CDR2 SVGEGT. The CDR3, as DNA: TGTGCCAGCAGAGTACAGGGGGCGAGCAATCAGCCCCAGCATTTT. This codes for CASRVQGASNQPQHF.

This clonotype turned up a few times. This chain connects TRBV4-3 to TRBJ1-5, with 8 positions matching TRBD1. The CDR3 spans 19 residues. Germline V gives CDR1 LGHNA, CDR2 YSLEER. Trimming cost V 0 bases and J 5 bases; bases outside gene matches: 15. The CDR3 DNA sequence: TGCGCCAGCAGCCAAGATCTGACAACTGGACAGGGTCTAGATCAGCCCCAGCATTTT. Amino acid sequence: CASSQDLTTGQGLDQPQHF.

The rearrangement uses TRBV20-1 and TRBJ1-2; the match to TRBD1 covers 9 bases. The CDR3 loop spans 18 amino acids. CDR1 and CDR2 from the germline V gene are DFQATT and SNEGSKA (reference sequence). V lost 0 bases and J lost 2; bases outside the gene matches: 13. CDR3 bases: TGCAGTGCTAGAGATCTTGGGGATTACAGGGGGCGAAACTATGGCTACACCTTC. Protein sequence: CSARDLGDYRGRNYGYTF.

The chain couples TRBV6-2 or TRBV6-3 to TRBJ1-2; 8 nucleotides match TRBD1. CDR1 and CDR2 from the germline V gene are MNHEY and SVGEGT. The CDR3 runs 15 residues. V lost 2 bases to trimming and J lost 4 bases; unmatched junction nucleotides: 6. In nucleotides, the CDR3 is TGTGCCAGCAGTTACCCGGACAGGGAGCGCTATGGCTACACCTTC. It codes for CASSYPDRERYGYTF.

The chain employs TRBV6-4 and TRBJ1-5; 7 bases line up with TRBD1. Unmatched junction bases numbered 8, after V lost 2 bases and J lost 4 bases. This CDR3 is built from 16 residues. Germline lookup yields CDR1 MRHNA and CDR2 SNTAGT. CDR3 DNA sequence: TGTGCCAGCAGTGACCATGGGACAGTTCATAATCAGCCCCAGCATTTT. This encodes CASSDHGTVHNQPQHF.

The V gene is TRBV4-1, the J gene TRBJ1-1; D ambiguous. This CDR3 is built from 15 residues. Trimming removed 2 bases from V and 5 bases from J, with 15 bases in between. Germline CDR1 and CDR2: MGHRA and YSYEKL. The CDR3 region has the DNA TGCGCCAGCAGCCAACCCTCAGGAGGCAGGACTGAAGCTTTCTTT. This sequence encodes CASSQPSGGRTEAFF.

The table lists this clonotype with many counts. The chain uses TRBV9 and TRBJ1-5; D ambiguous. V lost 1 base to trimming and J lost 0 bases, with 8 bases between them. Germline-derived CDR1 and CDR2 are SGDLS and YYNGEE. CDR3 length equals 15 residues. In DNA form, the CDR3 reads TGTGCCAGCAGCGTAACGGGGAATAGCAATCAGCCCCAGCATTTT. This sequence encodes CASSVTGNSNQPQHF.

This clonotype came up a few times. This sequence joins TRBV21-1 and TRBJ1-1; TRBD1, as called in the table, went unchecked against the DNA. TRBV21-1 is termed a pseudogene. The CDR3 sequence is 17 residues long. The CDR3 nucleotides read TGTGCCAGGCCCGGGACCGCGTTAGTCACTCTGAACACTGAAGCTTTCTTT. Encoded protein: CARPGTALVTLNTEAFF.

At least ten counts were recorded for this clonotype. This chain connects TRBV9 to TRBJ2-6; D ambiguous. Germline V gene sequence: CDR1 SGDLS, CDR2 YYNGEE. Trimming pared 4 bases from V and 4 bases from J, leaving 9 bases between. This CDR3 region has 14 residues. The CDR3 DNA reads as TGTGCCAGCAGCCCCCCTTCGGGGGCCAACGTCCTGACTTTC. Amino acid sequence: CASSPPSGANVLTF.

This clonotype was found a few times. The chain couples TRBV4-1 to TRBJ1-1, with D uncertain. Germline V gene data show CDR1 as MGHRA and CDR2 as YSYEKL. The CDR3 extends over 16 amino acids. Trimming removed 0 bases from V and 1 base from J, with 12 bases in between. Here the CDR3 DNA reads TGCGCCAGCAGCCAAGATCGCCCTCATGGGAACACTGAAGCTTTCTTT. This sequence encodes CASSQDRPHGNTEAFF.

The V call is TRBV9, the J call TRBJ2-5, with D possibly being TRBD1 (6 bases). Germline-derived CDR1 and CDR2 are SGDLS and YYNGEE. The CDR3 has 16 amino acids. The ends were cut back, 3 bases at V and 5 bases at J, with 20 bases in the middle. The CDR3 DNA follows: TGTGCCAGCAGCGCTGCTGGGTCGCTGAGGGGGGAGACCCAGTACTTC. Translated: CASSAAGSLRGETQYF.

The chain links TRBV29-1 to TRBJ2-7, with D unresolved. The CDR3 totals 12 residues. The V end lost 3 bases, the J end lost 0 bases, and 6 bases lay between the germline ends. Germline assignment: CDR1 SQVTM and CDR2 ANQGSEA. The CDR3 here is CSVETLSYEQYV. DNA of the CDR3: TGCAGCGTTGAGACACTCTCCTACGAGCAGTACGTC.

The chain has TRBV5-1 and TRBJ2-6; 10 bases agree with TRBD1. The CDR3 length is 17 residues. CDR1 is SGHRS, CDR2 YFSETQ, per germline. V trimming: 2 bases; J trimming: 1 base; junction bases outside the gene matches: 3. CDR3 residues: CASSLRDRGSGANVLTF. The CDR3 DNA follows: TGCGCCAGCAGCTTAAGGGACAGGGGTTCTGGGGCCAACGTCCTGACTTTC.

This clonotype was found many times. The genes are TRBV7-8 and TRBJ1-6; D call uncertain. Germline assignment: CDR1 SGHVS and CDR2 FQNEAQ. The CDR3 totals 13 residues. The V and J ends lost 0 bases and 10 bases respectively, with 7 bases between them. The CDR3 reads CASSLAETSPLHF. CDR3 coding DNA: TGTGCCAGCAGCTTAGCAGAGACGTCACCCCTCCACTTT.

This clonotype appeared many times. This chain uses TRBV4-1 with TRBJ2-5; 8 nucleotides agree with TRBD2. Germline assignment: CDR1 MGHRA and CDR2 YSYEKL. This CDR3 comprises 16 residues. Trimming removed 4 bases from V and 0 bases from J; junction bases left unmatched: 7. CDR3 sequence (DNA): TGCGCCAGCAGCCGGGAGCGGGGGCGGTACCAAGAGACCCAGTACTTC. Translating it yields CASSRERGRYQETQYF.

This clonotype appeared many times. The rearrangement links TRBV5-1 to TRBJ1-3; D call uncertain. Trimming took 0 bases from V and 0 from J, leaving 7 bases between them. This CDR3 comprises 15 residues. Germline values: CDR1 SGHRS, CDR2 YFSETQ. CDR3 protein: CASSLAGFSGNTIYF. Here the CDR3 DNA reads TGCGCCAGCAGCTTGGCCGGCTTCTCTGGAAACACCATATATTTT.

The gene calls are TRBV12-3 or TRBV12-4 and TRBJ2-7, with a possible D match to TRBD2 (7 bases). V dropped 3 bases and J dropped 2 bases, with 11 bases sitting between them. The length of the CDR3 is 14 residues. The CDR3 nucleotides read TGTGCCAGCAGTTTTAGGGGGGGCCCCTACGAGCAGTACTTC. Translated: CASSFRGGPYEQYF.

The chain combines TRBV29-1 with TRBJ2-7; D is perhaps TRBD1 (5 bases). Germline CDR1 and CDR2: SQVTM and ANQGSEA. V was pared by 6 bases and J by 5 bases, with 17 bases between. The CDR3 spans 13 residues. The CDR3 sequence is CSVSQVEFDEQYF. For the CDR3, the DNA is TGCAGCGTCTCACAGGTAGAGTTCGACGAGCAGTACTTC.

This clonotype was seen at least ten times. The V gene is TRBV6-5, the J gene TRBJ2-3, with 8 bases fitting TRBD2. Germline trimming cut 6 bases from V and 1 base from J; bases unmatched to any gene: 6. Germline V gene data show CDR1 as MNHEY and CDR2 as SVGAGI. CDR3 length: 15 amino acids. The CDR3 loop is CASRISGGRTDTQYF. CDR3 coding DNA: TGTGCCAGCAGGATAAGCGGGGGACGCACAGATACGCAGTATTTT.

This rearrangement joins TRBV7-9 to TRBJ1-4, with 7 bases that match TRBD1. CDR1 SEHNR and CDR2 FQNEAQ come from the germline V gene (reference sequence). After removal of 5 bases from V and 7 bases from J, the junction contained 7 bases not matched to a gene. The CDR3 has 14 residues. The CDR3 sequence is CASSDTGEGEKLFF. The CDR3 nucleotides read TGTGCCAGCAGCGACACAGGGGAGGGTGAAAAACTGTTTTTT.

About this clonotype itself: The junction does not match germline at one end; this may be a read error. The chain links TRBV5-1 to TRBJ2-7; D gene unclear. Germline CDR1 reads SGHRS; CDR2 reads YFSETQ. This CDR3 spans 13 amino acids. The CDR3 spells CASSLVGYYELYF. CDR3 nucleotide sequence: TGCGCCAGCAGCTTGGTGGGGTACTACGAGCTGTACTTC.

This clonotype was detected a few times. V usage is TRBV7-9 and J usage is TRBJ2-3; D is perhaps TRBD1 or TRBD2 (5 bases each). V lost 5 bases and J lost 3, with 15 bases in between. This CDR3 has 15 residues. Germline V lookup: CDR1 SEHNR, CDR2 FQNEAQ (reference sequence). The CDR3 coding sequence is TGTGCCAGCAGCCCCAAAAATTGGGGGACAGATACGCAGTATTTT. Translated: CASSPKNWGTDTQYF.